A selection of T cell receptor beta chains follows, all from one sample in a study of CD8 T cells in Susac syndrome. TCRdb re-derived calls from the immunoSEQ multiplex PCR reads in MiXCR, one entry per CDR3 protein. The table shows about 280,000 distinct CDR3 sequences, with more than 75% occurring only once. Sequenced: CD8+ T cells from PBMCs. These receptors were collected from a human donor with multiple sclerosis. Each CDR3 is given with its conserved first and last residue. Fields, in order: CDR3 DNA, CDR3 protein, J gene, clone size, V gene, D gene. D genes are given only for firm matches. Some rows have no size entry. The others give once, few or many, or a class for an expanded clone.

CDR3nt: TGCAGTGCTAGAGGGGGGACTAGTCCCTACAATGAGCAGTTCTTC
CDR3aa: CSARGGTSPYNEQFF
j_gene: TRBJ2-1
abundance: NA
v_gene: TRBV20-1
d_gene: TRBD2

CDR3nt: TGTGCCAGCACCACAGGGACCGGGGAGCTGTTTTTT
CDR3aa: CASTTGTGELFF
j_gene: TRBJ2-2
abundance: NA
v_gene: TRBV12-3/TRBV12-4
d_gene: NA

CDR3nt: TGTGCCAGCGGACCGACAATTGAAGCTTTCTTT
CDR3aa: CASGPTIEAFF
j_gene: TRBJ1-1
abundance: NA
v_gene: TRBV9
d_gene: NA

CDR3nt: TGTGCCAGCAGCCCCCTCTGGGACGGCAATGAGCAGTTCTTC
CDR3aa: CASSPLWDGNEQFF
j_gene: TRBJ2-1
abundance: NA
v_gene: TRBV9
d_gene: NA

CDR3nt: TGTGCCAGCAGCGAGGGGACAGTCTCCTACAATGAGCAGTTCTTC
CDR3aa: CASSEGTVSYNEQFF
j_gene: TRBJ2-1
abundance: NA
v_gene: TRBV9
d_gene: TRBD1

CDR3nt: TGTGCCAGCAGCTATAGCGGGGTCTACTACGAGCAGTACTTC
CDR3aa: CASSYSGVYYEQYF
j_gene: TRBJ2-7
abundance: NA
v_gene: TRBV5-6
d_gene: TRBD2

CDR3nt: TGTGCCAGCAGCTCTTTCGGGACAGGGTCTGGCTACACCTTC
CDR3aa: CASSSFGTGSGYTF
j_gene: TRBJ1-2
abundance: NA
v_gene: TRBV7-9
d_gene: TRBD1

CDR3nt: TGTGCCAGTACCCTGACAGGGGGAACCTACAATGAGCAGTTCTTC
CDR3aa: CASTLTGGTYNEQFF
j_gene: TRBJ2-1
abundance: NA
v_gene: TRBV19
d_gene: TRBD1

CDR3nt: TGTGCCAGCTCACCATCCTTTGGATATCGTGGGGGAGGAAGAGGGGGTTCACCCCTCCACTTT
CDR3aa: CASSPSFGYRGGGRGGSPLHF
j_gene: TRBJ1-6
abundance: NA
v_gene: TRBV18
d_gene: NA

CDR3nt: TGTGCCAGCAGCTTGGGACTAGCGGGAGGAAACTCCTACAATGAGCAGTTCTTC
CDR3aa: CASSLGLAGGNSYNEQFF
j_gene: TRBJ2-1
abundance: NA
v_gene: TRBV7-8
d_gene: TRBD2

CDR3nt: TGTGCCAGCACCGGGAGAGGAAGTAGCAATCAGCCCCAGCATTTT
CDR3aa: CASTGRGSSNQPQHF
j_gene: TRBJ1-5
abundance: few
v_gene: TRBV6-5
d_gene: NA

CDR3nt: TGCGCCAGCAGTCAAGACAGGGAAAAACTATCTTCACCCCTCCACTTT
CDR3aa: CASSQDREKLSSPLHF
j_gene: TRBJ1-6
abundance: NA
v_gene: TRBV23-1
d_gene: TRBD1

CDR3nt: TGCAGCGTTGAATCTAATGAGCAGTTCTTC
CDR3aa: CSVESNEQFF
j_gene: TRBJ2-1
abundance: NA
v_gene: TRBV29-1
d_gene: NA

CDR3nt: TGCAGTGCTAGAGTTGTCCGGGACAGGGTCACAGATACGCAGTATTTT
CDR3aa: CSARVVRDRVTDTQYF
j_gene: TRBJ2-3
abundance: NA
v_gene: TRBV20-1
d_gene: TRBD1

CDR3nt: TGTGCCAGCAATGACCCCAGGGATCCGAACACTGAAGCTTTCTTT
CDR3aa: CASNDPRDPNTEAFF
j_gene: TRBJ1-1
abundance: NA
v_gene: TRBV6-2/TRBV6-3
d_gene: NA